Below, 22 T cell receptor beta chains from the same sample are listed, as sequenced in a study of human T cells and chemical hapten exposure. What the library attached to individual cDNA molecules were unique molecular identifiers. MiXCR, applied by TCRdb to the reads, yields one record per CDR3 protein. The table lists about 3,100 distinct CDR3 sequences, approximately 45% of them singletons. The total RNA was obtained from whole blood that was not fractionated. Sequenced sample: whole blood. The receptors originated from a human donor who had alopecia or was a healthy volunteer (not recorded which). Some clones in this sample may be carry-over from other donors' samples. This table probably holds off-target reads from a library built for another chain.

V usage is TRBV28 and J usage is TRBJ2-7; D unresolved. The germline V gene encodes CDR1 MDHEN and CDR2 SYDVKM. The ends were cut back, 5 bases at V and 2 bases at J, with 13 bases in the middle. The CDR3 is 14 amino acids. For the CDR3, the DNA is TGTGCCAGCAGTCCCCGGACGCCCCCCTACGAGCAGTACTTC. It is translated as CASSPRTPPYEQYF.

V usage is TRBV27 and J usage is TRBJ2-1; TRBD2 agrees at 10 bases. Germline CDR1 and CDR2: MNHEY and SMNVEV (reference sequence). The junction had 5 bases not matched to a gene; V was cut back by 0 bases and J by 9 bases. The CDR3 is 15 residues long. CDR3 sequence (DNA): TGTGCCAGCAGTTTATCCTTAGCGGGAGGTCCTGAGCAGTTCTTC. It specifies CASSLSLAGGPEQFF.

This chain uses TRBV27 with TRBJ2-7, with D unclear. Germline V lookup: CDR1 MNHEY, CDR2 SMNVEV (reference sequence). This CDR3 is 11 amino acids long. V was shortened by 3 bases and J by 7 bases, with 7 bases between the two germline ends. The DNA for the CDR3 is TGTGCCAGCAGTTTTGGGCTTGAGCAGTACTTC. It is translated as CASSFGLEQYF.

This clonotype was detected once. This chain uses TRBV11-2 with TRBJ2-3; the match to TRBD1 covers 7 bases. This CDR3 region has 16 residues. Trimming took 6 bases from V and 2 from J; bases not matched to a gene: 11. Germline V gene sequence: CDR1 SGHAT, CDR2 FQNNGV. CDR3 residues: CASRRQGWGDTDTQYF. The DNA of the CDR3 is TGTGCCAGCAGAAGACAGGGCTGGGGTGACACAGATACGCAGTATTTT. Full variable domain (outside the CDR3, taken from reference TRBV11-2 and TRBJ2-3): EAGVAQSPRYKIIEKRQSVAFWCNPISGHATLYWYQQILGQGPKLLIQFQNNGVVDDSQLPKDRFSAERLKGVDSTLKIQPAKLEDSAVYLCASRRQGWGDTDTQYFGPGTRLTVL.

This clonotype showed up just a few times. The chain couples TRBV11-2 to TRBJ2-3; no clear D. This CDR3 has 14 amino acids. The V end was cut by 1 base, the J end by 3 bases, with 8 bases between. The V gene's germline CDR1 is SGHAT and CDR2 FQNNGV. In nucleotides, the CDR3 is TGTGCCAGCAGCTTAGTCCCCGGGACAGATACGCAGTATTTT. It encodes CASSLVPGTDTQYF.

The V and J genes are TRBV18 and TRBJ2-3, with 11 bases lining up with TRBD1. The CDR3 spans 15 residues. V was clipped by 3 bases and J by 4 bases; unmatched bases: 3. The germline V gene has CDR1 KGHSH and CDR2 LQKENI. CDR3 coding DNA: TGTGCCAGCTCACCGGGACAGGGGGACGCAGATACGCAGTATTTT. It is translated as CASSPGQGDADTQYF.

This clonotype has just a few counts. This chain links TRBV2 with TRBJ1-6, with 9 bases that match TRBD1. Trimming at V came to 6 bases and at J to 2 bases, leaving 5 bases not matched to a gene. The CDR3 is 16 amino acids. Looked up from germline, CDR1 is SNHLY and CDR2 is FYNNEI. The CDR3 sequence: CASRDHRGPYNSPLHF. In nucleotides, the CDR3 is TGTGCCAGCAGAGACCACAGGGGGCCCTATAATTCACCCCTCCACTTT.

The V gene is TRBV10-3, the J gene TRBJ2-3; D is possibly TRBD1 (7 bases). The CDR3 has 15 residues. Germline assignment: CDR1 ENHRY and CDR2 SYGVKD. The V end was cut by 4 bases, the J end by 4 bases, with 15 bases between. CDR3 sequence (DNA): TGTGCCATCAGTGGGCAGGGGGGACGAGCAGATACGCAGTATTTT. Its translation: CAISGQGGRADTQYF.

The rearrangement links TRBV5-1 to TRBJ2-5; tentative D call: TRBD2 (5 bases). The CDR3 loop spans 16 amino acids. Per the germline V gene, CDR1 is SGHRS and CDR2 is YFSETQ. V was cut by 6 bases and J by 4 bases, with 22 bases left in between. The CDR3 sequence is CASNYNAGERRETQYF. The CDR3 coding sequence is TGCGCCAGCAATTATAACGCCGGGGAGCGAAGAGAGACCCAGTACTTC.

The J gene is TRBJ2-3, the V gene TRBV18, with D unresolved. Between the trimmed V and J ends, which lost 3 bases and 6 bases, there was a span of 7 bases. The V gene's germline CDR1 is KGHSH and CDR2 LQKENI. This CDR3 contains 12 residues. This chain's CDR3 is CASSPEMDTQYF. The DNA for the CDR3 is TGTGCCAGCTCACCCGAGATGGATACGCAGTATTTT.

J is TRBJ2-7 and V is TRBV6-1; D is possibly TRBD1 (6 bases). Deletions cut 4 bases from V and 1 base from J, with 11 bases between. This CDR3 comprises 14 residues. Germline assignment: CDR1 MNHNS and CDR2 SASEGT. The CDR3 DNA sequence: TGTGCCAGCAGTGTGACAGGAGGTTCCTACGAGCAGTACTTC. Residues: CASSVTGGSYEQYF.

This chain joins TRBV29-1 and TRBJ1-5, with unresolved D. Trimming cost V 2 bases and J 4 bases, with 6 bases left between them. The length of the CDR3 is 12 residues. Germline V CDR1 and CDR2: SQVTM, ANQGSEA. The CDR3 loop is CSVENGNQPQHF. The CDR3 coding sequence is TGCAGCGTTGAAAACGGGAATCAGCCCCAGCATTTT.

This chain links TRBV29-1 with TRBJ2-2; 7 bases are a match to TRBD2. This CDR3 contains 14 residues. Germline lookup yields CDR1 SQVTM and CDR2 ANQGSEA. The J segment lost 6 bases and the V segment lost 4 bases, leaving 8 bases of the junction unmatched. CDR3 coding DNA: TGCAGCGTTGGGGCGGGAGTAGACGCCGGGGAGCTGTTTTTT. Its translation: CSVGAGVDAGELFF.

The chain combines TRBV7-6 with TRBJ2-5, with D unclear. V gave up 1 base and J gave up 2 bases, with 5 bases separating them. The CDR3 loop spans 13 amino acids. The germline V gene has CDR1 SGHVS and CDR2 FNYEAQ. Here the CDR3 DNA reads TGTGCCAGCAGCTTAGGCCAGCAAGAGACCCAGTACTTC. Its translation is CASSLGQQETQYF.

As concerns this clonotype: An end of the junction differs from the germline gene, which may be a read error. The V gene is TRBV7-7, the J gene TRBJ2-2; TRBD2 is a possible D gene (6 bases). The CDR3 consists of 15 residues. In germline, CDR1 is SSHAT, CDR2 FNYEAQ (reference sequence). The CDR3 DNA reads TGTGCTAGCAGCCCCGGAGGGCCGCCCACCGGGGAGCTGTTTTTT. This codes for CASSPGGPPTGELFF.

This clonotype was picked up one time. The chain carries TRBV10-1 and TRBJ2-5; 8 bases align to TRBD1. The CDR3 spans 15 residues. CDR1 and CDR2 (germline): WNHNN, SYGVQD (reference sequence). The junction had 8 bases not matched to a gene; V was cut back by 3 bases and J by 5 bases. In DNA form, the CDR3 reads TGCGCCAGCAGTGAAGGACAGGGCCCTGGGGAGACCCAGTACTTC. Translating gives CASSEGQGPGETQYF.

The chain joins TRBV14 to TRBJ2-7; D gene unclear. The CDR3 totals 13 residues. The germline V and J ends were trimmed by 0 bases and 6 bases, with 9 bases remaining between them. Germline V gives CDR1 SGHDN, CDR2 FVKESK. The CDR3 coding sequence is TGTGCCAGCAGCCAAGATGTAACAGCCGAGCAGTACTTC. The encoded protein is CASSQDVTAEQYF.

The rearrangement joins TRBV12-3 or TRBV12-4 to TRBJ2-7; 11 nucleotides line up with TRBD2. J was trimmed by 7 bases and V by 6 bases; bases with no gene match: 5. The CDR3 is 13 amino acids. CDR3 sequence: CASSKTSGIEQYF. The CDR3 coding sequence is TGTGCCAGCAGCAAGACTAGCGGGATAGAGCAGTACTTC.

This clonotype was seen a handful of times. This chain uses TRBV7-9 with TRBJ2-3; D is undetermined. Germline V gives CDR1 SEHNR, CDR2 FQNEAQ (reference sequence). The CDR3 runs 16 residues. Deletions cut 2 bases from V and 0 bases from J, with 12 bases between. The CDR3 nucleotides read TGTGCCAGCAGCTTACCGCGCCTCCCTAGCACAGATACGCAGTATTTT. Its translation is CASSLPRLPSTDTQYF.

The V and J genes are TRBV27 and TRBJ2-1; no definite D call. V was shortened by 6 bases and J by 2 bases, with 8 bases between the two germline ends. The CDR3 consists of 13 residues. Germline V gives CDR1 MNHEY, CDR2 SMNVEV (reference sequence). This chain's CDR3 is CASSPPPYNEQFF. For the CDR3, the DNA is TGTGCCAGCAGCCCCCCCCCCTACAATGAGCAGTTCTTC.

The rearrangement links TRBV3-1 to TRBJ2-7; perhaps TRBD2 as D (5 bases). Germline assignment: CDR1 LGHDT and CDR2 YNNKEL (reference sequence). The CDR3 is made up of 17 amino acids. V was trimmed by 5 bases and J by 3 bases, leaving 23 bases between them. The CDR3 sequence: CASSSRDPTHPHYEQYF. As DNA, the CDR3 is TGTGCCAGCAGCTCCCGGGATCCAACGCATCCTCACTACGAGCAGTACTTC.

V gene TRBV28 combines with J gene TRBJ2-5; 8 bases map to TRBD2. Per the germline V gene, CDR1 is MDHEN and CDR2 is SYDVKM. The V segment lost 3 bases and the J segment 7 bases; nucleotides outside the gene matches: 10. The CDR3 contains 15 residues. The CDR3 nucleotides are TGTGCCAGCAGTTTCACTAGCGGACCTCTAGCGACCCAGTACTTC. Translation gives CASSFTSGPLATQYF.